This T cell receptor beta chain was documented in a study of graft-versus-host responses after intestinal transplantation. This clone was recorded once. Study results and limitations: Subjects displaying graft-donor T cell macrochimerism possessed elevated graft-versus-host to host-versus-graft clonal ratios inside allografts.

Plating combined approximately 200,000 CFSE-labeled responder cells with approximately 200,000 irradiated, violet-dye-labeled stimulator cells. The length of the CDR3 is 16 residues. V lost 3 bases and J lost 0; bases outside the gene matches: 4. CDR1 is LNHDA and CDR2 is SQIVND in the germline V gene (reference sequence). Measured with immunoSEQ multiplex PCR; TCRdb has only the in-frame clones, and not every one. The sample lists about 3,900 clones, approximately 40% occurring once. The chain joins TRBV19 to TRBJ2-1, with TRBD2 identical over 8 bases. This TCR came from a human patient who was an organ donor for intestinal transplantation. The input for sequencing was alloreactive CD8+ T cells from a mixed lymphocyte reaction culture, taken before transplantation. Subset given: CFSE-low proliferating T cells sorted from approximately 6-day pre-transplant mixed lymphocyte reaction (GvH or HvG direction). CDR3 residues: CASSILSGSSYNEQFF. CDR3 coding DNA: TGTGCCAGTAGTATTTTAAGCGGGAGCTCCTACAATGAGCAGTTCTTC.